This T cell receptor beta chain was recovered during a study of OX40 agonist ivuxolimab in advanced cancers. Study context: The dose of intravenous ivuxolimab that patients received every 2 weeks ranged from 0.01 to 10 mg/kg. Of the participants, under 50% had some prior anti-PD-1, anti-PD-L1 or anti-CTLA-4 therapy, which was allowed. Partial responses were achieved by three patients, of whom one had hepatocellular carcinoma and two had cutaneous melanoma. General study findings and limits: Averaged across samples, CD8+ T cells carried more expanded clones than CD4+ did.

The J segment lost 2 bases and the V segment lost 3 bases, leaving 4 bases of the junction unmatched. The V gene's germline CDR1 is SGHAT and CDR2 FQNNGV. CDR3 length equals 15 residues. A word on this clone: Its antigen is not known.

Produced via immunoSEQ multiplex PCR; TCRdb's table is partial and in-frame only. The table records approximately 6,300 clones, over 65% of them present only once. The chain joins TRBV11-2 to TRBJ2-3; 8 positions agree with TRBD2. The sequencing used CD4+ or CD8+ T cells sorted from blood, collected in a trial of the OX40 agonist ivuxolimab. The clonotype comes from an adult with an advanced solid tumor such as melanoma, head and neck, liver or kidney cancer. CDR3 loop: CASSFSGAFTDTQYF. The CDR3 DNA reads TGTGCCAGCAGCTTTAGCGGGGCGTTCACAGATACGCAGTATTTT.